This is a list of T cell receptor beta chains from one sample in a study of regulatory T cells in long-lasting Graves disease. TCRdb reprocessed the multiplex PCR reads via MiXCR and lists one record per CDR3 protein. The sample includes roughly 430,000 distinct CDR3 sequences, roughly 21% of them seen just once. The specimen was peripheral blood mononuclear cells (PBMCs), collected when the disease was refractory, from a patient treated with antithyroid drugs. The receptors derive from a female donor with Graves disease. The CDR3 runs from the conserved cysteine through the conserved F or W. Size values are once, few and many counts, or a class for expanded clones, and some rows have none.

J gene | clone size | V gene | CDR3 protein
TRBJ2-1 | NA | TRBV24-1 | CATSDFGQGGDEQFF
TRBJ2-3 | many | TRBV27 | CASSFGGDTQYF
TRBJ1-2 | many | TRBV25-1 | CASSDQELDRARRYTF
TRBJ2-7 | NA | TRBV5-1 | CASSFSLSSKEQYF
TRBJ2-2 | NA | TRBV7-8 | CASSFKRGPTGELFF
TRBJ1-2 | NA | TRBV5-8 | CASSRPGTLNSGYTF
TRBJ2-7 | NA | TRBV19 | CASRNTGTGLTYEQYF
TRBJ1-2 | many | TRBV28 | CASSFLGNHYGYTF
TRBJ2-7 | NA | TRBV9 | CASSVGAGDTEQYF
TRBJ1-4 | many | TRBV27 | CASSFVGASNEKLFF
TRBJ2-7 | NA | TRBV5-1 | CASSLGTSGSGEGGEQYF
TRBJ1-3 | NA | TRBV28 | CASSFFNSGNTIYF
TRBJ1-4 | many | TRBV2 | CASSRQGREKLFF
TRBJ2-2 | NA | TRBV7-9 | CASSSNRGQVITGELFF
TRBJ1-2 | many | TRBV6-1 | CASSYRVVDGYTF
TRBJ2-1 | NA | TRBV5-1 | CASSFLTSGSSYEQFF
TRBJ2-5 | many | TRBV20-1 | CSAFDTALERAQYF
TRBJ2-7 | many | TRBV28 | CASISSEQYF
TRBJ1-5 | few | TRBV20-1 | CSAGQGSYSNQPQHF
TRBJ2-7 | many | TRBV3-1 | CASSQEGLAQFDEQYF
TRBJ2-1 | many | TRBV28 | CASSFYASSSYNEQFF
TRBJ1-1 | many | TRBV20-1 | CSARPIDMAFF
TRBJ1-6 | few | TRBV13 | CASSLVLGDSPLHF
TRBJ2-4 | few | TRBV7-2 | CASSHTGPLAKNIQYF
TRBJ2-3 | once | TRBV20-1 | CSAIAGGNTDTQYF
TRBJ2-7 | many | TRBV6-1 | CASSVLEGTYEQYF
TRBJ2-1 | once | TRBV9 | CASSFPDQYNEQFF
TRBJ1-1 | many | TRBV28 | CASSLTPPGNLAFF
TRBJ1-4 | many | TRBV2 | CASSDWATNEKLFF
TRBJ2-5 | many | TRBV11-2 | CASSLETGQETQYF
TRBJ2-7 | NA | TRBV20-1 | CSADTGTSEQYF
TRBJ2-1 | once | TRBV11-2 | CASSSTLNEQFF
TRBJ2-2 | many | TRBV20-1 | CSARDRDRGHNTGELFF
TRBJ1-1 | many | TRBV20-1 | CSASLDSINTEAFF
TRBJ1-1 | many | TRBV5-1 | CASSLDRRPTEAFF
TRBJ1-2 | NA | TRBV7-3 | CASSSLQGENGYGYTF
TRBJ2-7 | many | TRBV6-1 | CASSEPPGQGAGEQYF
TRBJ2-5 | many | TRBV2 | CASRDTGTGFRETQYF
TRBJ2-3 | NA | TRBV28 | CASSSRGAGRDTQYF
TRBJ2-1 | NA | TRBV19 | CASSLPTSGSHNEQFF
TRBJ2-7 | many | TRBV27 | CASSLFSGTHQAGEQYF